This TCR beta chain was identified during a study of T cells in Graves' hyperthyroidism and ophthalmopathy. This clonotype came up many times. TCR beta CDR3 sequences were amplified from RNA transcripts. The TCR CDR3 was amplified in a first-round RT-PCR using the HTBI primer set. TCRdb processed the multiplex PCR reads anew with MiXCR; each CDR3 protein has one entry. The sample shows roughly 420,000 distinct CDR3 sequences, about 15% of them seen only once. Fresh 10 ml peripheral blood yielded PBMCs. Specimen: blood. The origin of this receptor is a woman aged 18-29 years with Graves' hyperthyroidism.

The DNA of the CDR3 is TGTGCCAGCAGTTACTCGAATTCTTCTGTTAGGGAGGGACAGGGCTACGAGCAGTACTTC. It is translated as CASSYSNSSVREGQGYEQYF. The rearrangement links TRBV6-2 or TRBV6-3 to TRBJ2-7, with 9 nucleotides matching TRBD1. CDR1 and CDR2 from the germline V gene are MNHEY and SVGEGT. The CDR3 consists of 20 residues. V gave up 0 bases and J gave up 3 bases; unmatched junction bases: 18.